The rows below give T cell receptor beta chains drawn from one sample of a study of cytomegalovirus exposure and HLA in healthy donors. Libraries were prepared by immunoSEQ multiplex PCR; TCRdb keeps only in-frame clonotypes and omits some of them. This table lists around 100,000 clones. Sequencing was carried out using PBMCs. These TCRs come from a man aged 30-40 years in good health and CMV-seronegative. CDR3s include the opening cysteine and the closing phenylalanine or tryptophan. D genes are given only for firm matches.

D	J	length	V	CDR3	DNA
.	TRBJ2-7	15	TRBV2	CASSADSGYSYEQYF	TGTGCCAGCAGCGCCGACAGCGGGTACTCCTACGAGCAGTACTTC
.	TRBJ1-1	17	TRBV5-4	CASSYGRGGVEDTEAFF	TGTGCCAGCAGTTACGGGAGGGGGGGTGTAGAGGACACTGAAGCTTTCTTT
.	TRBJ2-7	13	TRBV25-1	CASSPPYTYEQYF	TGTGCCAGCAGCCCCCCCTATACCTACGAGCAGTACTTC
TRBD1	TRBJ2-1	13	TRBV7-7	CASSPDRGNEQFF	TGTGCCAGCAGCCCGGACAGGGGAAATGAGCAGTTCTTC
.	TRBJ2-3	15	TRBV7-8	CASSPPSGFTDTQYF	TGTGCCAGCAGCCCACCCTCAGGGTTCACAGATACGCAGTATTTT
TRBD2	TRBJ2-1	16	TRBV11-2	CASSSFGRGGNNEQFF	TGTGCCAGCAGTTCCTTCGGGCGGGGGGGAAACAATGAGCAGTTCTTC
.	TRBJ1-1	15	TRBV6-5	CASSYSVPRNTEAFF	TGTGCCAGCAGTTACTCCGTTCCCAGGAACACTGAAGCTTTCTTT
.	TRBJ2-1	15	TRBV7-9	CASSLKGGLVNEQFF	TGTGCCAGCAGCTTAAAGGGTGGACTGGTCAATGAGCAGTTCTTC
TRBD1	TRBJ2-3	16	TRBV25-1	CASSEYQRQGADTQYF	TGTGCCAGCAGTGAATATCAACGACAGGGGGCAGATACGCAGTATTTT
.	TRBJ1-4	16	TRBV12-5	CASGSPRGRRGEKLFF	TGTGCTAGTGGTTCCCCCCGGGGAAGGAGGGGTGAAAAACTGTTTTTT
.	TRBJ1-1	14	TRBV30	CAWSVGHLNTEAFF	TGTGCCTGGAGTGTGGGACATCTGAACACTGAAGCTTTCTTT
.	TRBJ2-2	14	TRBV6-5	CASRPVRAPGELFF	TGTGCCAGCAGGCCCGTCCGAGCCCCCGGGGAGCTGTTTTTT
TRBD1	TRBJ1-2	15	TRBV18	CASSPDQGDNYGYTF	TGTGCCAGCTCACCAGACCAGGGGGATAACTATGGCTACACCTTC
TRBD1	TRBJ2-7	16	TRBV5-1	CASSLPGTGIRYEQYF	TGCGCCAGCAGCTTACCCGGGACAGGGATACGCTACGAGCAGTACTTC
TRBD2	TRBJ2-1	15	TRBV18	CASSPTSGGANEQFF	TGTGCCAGCTCGCCGACTAGCGGGGGGGCCAATGAGCAGTTCTTC
.	TRBJ2-5	14	TRBV5-1	CASSLSTGRETQYF	TGCGCCAGCAGCTTATCTACAGGAAGGGAGACCCAGTACTTC
.	TRBJ1-4	15	TRBV4-2	CASSRGEGGDEKLFF	TGTGCCAGCAGCCGAGGGGAGGGGGGGGATGAAAAACTGTTTTTT
TRBD2	TRBJ2-5	16	TRBV5-6	CASSLVLRGAKETQYF	TGTGCCAGCAGCTTGGTCTTGCGGGGGGCGAAAGAGACCCAGTACTTC
.	TRBJ2-5	13	TRBV5-5	CASSLRGQETQYF	TGTGCCAGCAGCTTAAGGGGCCAAGAGACCCAGTACTTC
.	TRBJ2-7	13	TRBV18	CASSPPGRGEQYF	TGTGCCAGCTCACCACCGGGCCGGGGAGAGCAGTACTTC
.	TRBJ1-5	14	TRBV10-3	CAISVGVSNQPQHF	TGTGCCATCAGTGTCGGGGTTAGCAATCAGCCCCAGCATTTT
TRBD1	TRBJ1-1	14	TRBV19	CASSSDRRNTEAFF	TGTGCCAGTAGTTCGGACAGGAGGAACACTGAAGCTTTCTTT
.	TRBJ1-1	21	TRBV15	CATSTLYPAGDLTHMNTEAFF	TGTGCCACCAGCACCTTGTATCCGGCGGGGGACTTAACACACATGAACACTGAAGCTTTCTTT
TRBD1	TRBJ2-1	16	TRBV7-3	CASSSTTGEPYNEQFF	TGTGCCAGCAGCTCAACTACAGGGGAACCCTACAATGAGCAGTTCTTC
.	TRBJ1-1	13	TRBV6-5	CASSYSTNTEAFF	TGTGCCAGCAGTTACTCGACTAACACTGAAGCTTTCTTT
.	TRBJ2-7	15	TRBV6-5	CASRTGTGGPYEQYF	TGTGCCAGCAGGACCGGGACGGGGGGCCCCTACGAGCAGTACTTC
.	TRBJ1-1	14	TRBV5-4	CASSSDSTTVEAFF	TGTGCCAGCAGCTCGGACAGTACAACGGTTGAAGCTTTCTTT
TRBD1	TRBJ2-2	15	TRBV19	CASKEGQLNTGELFF	TGTGCCAGTAAAGAGGGACAGCTGAACACCGGGGAGCTGTTTTTT
TRBD2	TRBJ2-3	14	TRBV14	CASSQVDSGGLKYF	TGTGCCAGCAGCCAAGTGGATAGCGGGGGTTTGAAGTATTTT
.	TRBJ1-2	15	TRBV19	CASSIRAGANYGYTF	TGTGCCAGTAGTATAAGGGCAGGGGCTAACTATGGCTACACCTTC
TRBD1	TRBJ2-3	14	TRBV2	CASSPGGITDTQYF	TGTGCCAGCAGTCCAGGGGGCATCACAGATACGCAGTATTTT
.	TRBJ1-2	13	TRBV30	CAGAWGYRYGYTF	TGTGCCGGGGCCTGGGGATATCGCTATGGCTACACCTTC
TRBD1	TRBJ1-1	18	TRBV27	CASSLFGTKTGSMPRAFF	TGTGCCAGCAGTTTATTTGGGACCAAGACAGGGTCTATGCCTAGAGCTTTCTTT
.	TRBJ1-2	16	TRBV7-8	CASSLVGEPGGWGYTF	TGTGCCAGCAGCTTAGTCGGCGAGCCCGGCGGGTGGGGCTACACCTTC
TRBD1	TRBJ1-2	15	TRBV7-2	CASSSQGQAFGSYTF	TGTGCCAGCAGCTCCCAGGGACAGGCATTCGGTAGCTACACCTTC
.	TRBJ2-7	11	TRBV7-2	CASSPSYEQYF	TGTGCCAGCAGCCCCTCCTACGAGCAGTACTTC
TRBD1	TRBJ1-5	14	TRBV19	CASSIGQGNQPQHF	TGTGCCAGTAGTATCGGACAGGGAAATCAGCCCCAGCATTTT
TRBD2	TRBJ2-3	15	TRBV29-1	CSAIRGRGGLDTQYF	TGCAGCGCGATTAGAGGGCGGGGGGGCCTGGATACGCAGTATTTT